Shown below are 10 T cell receptor beta chains from a single sample sequenced in a study of CD8 T cells in ankylosing spondylitis. In TCRdb, the 5' RACE reads were re-called with MiXCR into one record per CDR3 protein. The data contain 250,000 to 300,000 distinct CDR3 sequences, over 15% of them singletons. The sequenced material came from blood, either unsorted or a sorted T cell fraction (not recorded which). The receptors were sampled from a male donor with ankylosing spondylitis or in good health (not recorded which).

The table lists this clonotype with a few counts. The V call is TRBV9, the J call TRBJ2-7; D not certain. The CDR3 has 13 amino acids. V gave up 2 bases and J gave up 0 bases, with 6 bases separating them. Per germline, CDR1 SGDLS and CDR2 YYNGEE. The CDR3, as DNA: TGTGCCAGCAGCGTGGATAGCTCCTACGAGCAGTACTTC. It yields the protein CASSVDSSYEQYF.

Regarding this clonotype: At one end, the junction sequence differs from germline, possibly due to a read error. The rearrangement uses TRBV6-2 or TRBV6-3 and TRBJ2-7; weak D call: TRBD2 (6 bases). The CDR3 runs 15 residues. Germline V lookup: CDR1 MNHEY, CDR2 SVGEGT. CDR3 loop: CASSSEGKGYYGQYF. CDR3 nucleotides: TGTGCCAGCAGTTCGGAGGGGAAGGGTTACTACGGGCAGTACTTC.

This clonotype was seen a handful of times. The chain joins TRBV7-6 to TRBJ2-5; TRBD2 agrees at 11 bases. With V trimmed by 1 base and J by 5 bases, 6 bases remained unmatched. Germline assignment: CDR1 SGHVS and CDR2 FNYEAQ. CDR3 size: 16 residues. CDR3 amino acids: CASSLDSGRAVETQYF. Here the CDR3 DNA reads TGTGCCAGCAGCTTAGATAGCGGGAGGGCCGTTGAGACCCAGTACTTC.

This clonotype occurred many times. The V and J genes are TRBV25-1 and TRBJ2-5; no definite D call. Between the trimmed V and J ends, which lost 2 bases and 5 bases, there was a span of 6 bases. The CDR3 contains 12 residues. CDR1 and CDR2 from the germline V gene are MGHDK and SYGVNS. The CDR3 DNA follows: TGTGCCAGCAGTGAAGGAGTGGAGACCCAGTACTTC. Translated, it gives CASSEGVETQYF.

This clonotype was recorded a few times. The chain uses TRBV27 and TRBJ2-3; TRBD2 might be the D (5 bases). The CDR3 is 14 amino acids. Germline V lookup: CDR1 MNHEY, CDR2 SMNVEV (reference sequence). Trimming took off 3 bases at V and 3 bases at J, with 10 bases between the two ends. The CDR3 DNA reads as TGTGCCAGCAGTTTTACCGGGAAGACAGATACGCAGTATTTT. Its protein is CASSFTGKTDTQYF.

This clonotype was seen many times. V usage is TRBV2 and J usage is TRBJ2-2, with 7 bases fitting TRBD1. Germline V gene sequence: CDR1 SNHLY, CDR2 FYNNEI. Losses at the gene ends were 7 bases for V and 6 bases for J; bases not matched to a gene: 8. The CDR3 is 14 amino acids. The CDR3 bases are TGTGCCAGCATTATTCAGGGGGATCCCGGGGAGCTGTTTTTT. This translates into CASIIQGDPGELFF.

This clonotype was seen ten or more times. This rearrangement joins TRBV20-1 to TRBJ2-5; D gene ambiguous. Germline V gene sequence: CDR1 DFQATT, CDR2 SNEGSKA (reference sequence). CDR3 length: 10 residues. The germline V and J ends were trimmed by 5 bases and 5 bases, with 6 bases remaining between them. DNA of the CDR3: TGCAGTGCTCTCGAGGAGACCCAGTACTTC. It translates to CSALEETQYF.

This clonotype was counted a single time. The chain is built from TRBV27 and TRBJ2-1; the match to TRBD2 covers 9 bases. V lost 5 bases, J lost 6 bases, and 8 bases stayed unmatched. CDR1 and CDR2 from the germline V gene are MNHEY and SMNVEV (reference sequence). The CDR3 totals 15 residues. CDR3 sequence reads: CASSRTGLASNEQFF. The CDR3 region has the DNA TGTGCCAGCAGTCGAACGGGACTAGCTTCCAATGAGCAGTTCTTC.

The chain recombines TRBV6-1 with TRBJ2-1, with D possibly TRBD2 on 5 matching bases. Deletions cut 3 bases from V and 6 bases from J, with 9 bases between. Per the germline V gene, CDR1 is MNHNS and CDR2 is SASEGT. The CDR3 sequence is 13 residues long. The CDR3 region has the DNA TGTGCCAGCAGTGAGGACTGGCCCAATGAGCAGTTCTTC. Translating gives CASSEDWPNEQFF.

The chain carries TRBV2 and TRBJ2-1, with a tentative D call TRBD1 (6 bases). Near its end, the DNA agrees better with TRBJ2-7, so the J call may be wrong. Germline V gene sequence: CDR1 SNHLY, CDR2 FYNNEI. CDR3 size: 14 residues. CDR3 region: CASSADRVSYEQYF. CDR3 in DNA: TGTGCCAGCAGTGCGGACAGAGTCTCCTACGAGCAGTACTTC.